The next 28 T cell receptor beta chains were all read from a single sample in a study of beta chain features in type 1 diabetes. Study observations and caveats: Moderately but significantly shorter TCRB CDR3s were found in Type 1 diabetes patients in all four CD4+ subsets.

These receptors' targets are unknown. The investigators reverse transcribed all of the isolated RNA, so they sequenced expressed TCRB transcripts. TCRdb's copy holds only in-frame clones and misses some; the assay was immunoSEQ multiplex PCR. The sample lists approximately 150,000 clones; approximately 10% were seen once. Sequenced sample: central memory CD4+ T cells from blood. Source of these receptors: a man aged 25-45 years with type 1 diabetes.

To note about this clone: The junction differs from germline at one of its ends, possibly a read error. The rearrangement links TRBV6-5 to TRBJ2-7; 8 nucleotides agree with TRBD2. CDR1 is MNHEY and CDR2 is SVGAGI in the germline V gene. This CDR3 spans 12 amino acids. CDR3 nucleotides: TGTGCCACCAGTCCGGGGGGGCGCGAGCAGTACTTC. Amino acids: CATSPGGREQYF.

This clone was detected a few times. The CDR3 DNA sequence: TGTGCCAGCAGTACAGGGACATTACAAGAGACCCAGTACTTC. Translated: CASSTGTLQETQYF. The genes are TRBV6-6 and TRBJ2-5; D may be TRBD1 (6 bases). Germline V gene data show CDR1 as MNHNY and CDR2 as SVGAGI (reference sequence). CDR3 length: 14 residues. Trimming took off 5 bases at V and 2 bases at J, with 12 bases between the two ends.

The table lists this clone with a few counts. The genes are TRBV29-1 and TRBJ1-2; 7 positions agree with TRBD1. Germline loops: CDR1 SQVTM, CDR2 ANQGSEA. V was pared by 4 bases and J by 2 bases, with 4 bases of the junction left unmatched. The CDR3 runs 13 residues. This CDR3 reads CSVGKQGNYGYTF. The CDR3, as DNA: TGCAGCGTTGGCAAACAGGGGAACTATGGCTACACCTTC.

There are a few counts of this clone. The CDR3 nucleotides are TGTGCCAGTGGACTAAACACCGGGGAGCTGTTTTTT. It is translated as CASGLNTGELFF. The chain is built from TRBV28 and TRBJ2-2; maybe TRBD2 (6 bases). The CDR3 has 12 amino acids. V shed 9 bases and J shed 2 bases, with 7 bases lying between them. Germline V CDR1 and CDR2: MDHEN, SYDVKM.

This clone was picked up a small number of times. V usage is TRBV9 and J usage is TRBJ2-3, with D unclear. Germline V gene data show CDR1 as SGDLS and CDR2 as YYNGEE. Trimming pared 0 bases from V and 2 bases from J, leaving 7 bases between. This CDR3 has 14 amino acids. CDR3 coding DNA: TGTGCCAGCAGCGTAGCTACGCCCACAGATACGCAGTATTTT. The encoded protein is CASSVATPTDTQYF.

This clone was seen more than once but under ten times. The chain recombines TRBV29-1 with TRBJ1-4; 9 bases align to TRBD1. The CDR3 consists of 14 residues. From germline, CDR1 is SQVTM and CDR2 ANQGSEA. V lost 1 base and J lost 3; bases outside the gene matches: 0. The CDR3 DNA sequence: TGCAGCGTTGAAGGGACAGGGGCTAATGAAAAACTGTTTTTT. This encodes CSVEGTGANEKLFF.

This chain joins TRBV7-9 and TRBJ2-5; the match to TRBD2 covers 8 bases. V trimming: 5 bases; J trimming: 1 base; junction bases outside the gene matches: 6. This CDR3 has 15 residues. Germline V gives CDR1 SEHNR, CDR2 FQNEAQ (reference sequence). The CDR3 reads CASSPPRGVQETQYF. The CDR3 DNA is TGTGCCAGCAGCCCCCCGCGGGGGGTCCAAGAGACCCAGTACTTC.

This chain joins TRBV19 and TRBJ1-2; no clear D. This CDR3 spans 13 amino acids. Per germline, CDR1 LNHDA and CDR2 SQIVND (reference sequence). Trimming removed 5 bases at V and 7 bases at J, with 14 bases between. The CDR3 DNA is TGTGCCAGTAGTTTCGGGGAACTTGGTGGCTACACCTTC. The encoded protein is CASSFGELGGYTF.

The DNA for the CDR3 is TGTGCCAGCAGCCAAACCGGGACTAGCGACCAAGAGACCCAGTACTTC. Translation: CASSQTGTSDQETQYF. This rearrangement joins TRBV7-9 to TRBJ2-5; 10 bases align to TRBD2. This CDR3 is built from 16 residues. The germline gives CDR1 SEHNR, CDR2 FQNEAQ (reference sequence). The J segment lost 0 bases and the V segment lost 5 bases, leaving 6 bases of the junction unmatched.

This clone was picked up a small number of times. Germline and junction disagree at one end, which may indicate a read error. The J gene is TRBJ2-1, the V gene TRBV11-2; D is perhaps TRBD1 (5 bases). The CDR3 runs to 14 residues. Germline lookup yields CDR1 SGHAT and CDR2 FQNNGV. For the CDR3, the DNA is TGCGCCAGCAGCCAAAGTAAGACAGCCAATGAGCAGTTCTTC. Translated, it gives CASSQSKTANEQFF.

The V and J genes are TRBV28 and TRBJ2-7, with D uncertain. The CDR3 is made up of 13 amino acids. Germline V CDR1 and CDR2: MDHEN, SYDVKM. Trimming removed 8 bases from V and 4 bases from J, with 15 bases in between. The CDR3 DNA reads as TGTGCCAGCTACCGGTCAAACGGTTACGAGCAGTACTTC. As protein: CASYRSNGYEQYF.

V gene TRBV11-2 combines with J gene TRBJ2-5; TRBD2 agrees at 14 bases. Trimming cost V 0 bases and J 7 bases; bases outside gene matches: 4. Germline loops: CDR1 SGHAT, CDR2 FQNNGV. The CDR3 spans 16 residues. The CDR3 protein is CASSLDGLAGGTTQYF. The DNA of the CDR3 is TGTGCCAGCAGCTTAGATGGACTAGCGGGGGGTACGACCCAGTACTTC.

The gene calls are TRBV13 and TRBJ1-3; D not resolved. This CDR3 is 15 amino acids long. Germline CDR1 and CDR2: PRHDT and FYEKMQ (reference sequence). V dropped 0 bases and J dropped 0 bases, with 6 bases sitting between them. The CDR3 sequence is CASSLGPVSGNTIYF. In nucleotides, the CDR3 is TGTGCCAGCAGCTTAGGGCCGGTCTCTGGAAACACCATATATTTT.

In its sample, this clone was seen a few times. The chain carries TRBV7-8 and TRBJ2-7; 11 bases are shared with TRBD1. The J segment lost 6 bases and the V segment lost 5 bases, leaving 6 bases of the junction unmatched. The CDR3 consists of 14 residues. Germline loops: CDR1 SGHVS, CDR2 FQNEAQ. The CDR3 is CASSPRTGGTEQYF. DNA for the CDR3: TGTGCCAGCAGCCCAAGGACAGGGGGCACCGAGCAGTACTTC.

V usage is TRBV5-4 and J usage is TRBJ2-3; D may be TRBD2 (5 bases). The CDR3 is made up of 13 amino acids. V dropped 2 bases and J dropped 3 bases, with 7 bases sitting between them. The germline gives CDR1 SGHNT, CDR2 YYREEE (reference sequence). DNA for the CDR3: TGTGCCAGCAGCTTAGGCGGGACAGATACGCAGTATTTT. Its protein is CASSLGGTDTQYF.

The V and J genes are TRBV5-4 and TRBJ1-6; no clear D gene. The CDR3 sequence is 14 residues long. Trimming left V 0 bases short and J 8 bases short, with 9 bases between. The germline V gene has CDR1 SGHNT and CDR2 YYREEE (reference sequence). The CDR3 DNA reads TGTGCCAGCAGCTTGGGGCCAGAATATTCACCCCTCCACTTT. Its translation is CASSLGPEYSPLHF. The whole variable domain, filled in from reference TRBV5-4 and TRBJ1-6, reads ETGVTQSPTHLIKTRGQQVTLRCSSQSGHNTVSWYQQALGQGPQFIFQYYREEENGRGNFPPRFSGLQFPNYSSELNVNALELDDSALYLCASSLGPEYSPLHFGNGTRLTVT.

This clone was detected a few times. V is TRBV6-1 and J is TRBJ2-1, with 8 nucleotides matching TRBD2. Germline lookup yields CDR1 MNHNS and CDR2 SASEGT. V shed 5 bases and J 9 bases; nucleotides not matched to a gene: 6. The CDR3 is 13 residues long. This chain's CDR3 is CASSQGLGGEQFF. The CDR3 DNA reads TGTGCCAGCAGTCAGGGACTAGGCGGTGAGCAGTTCTTC.

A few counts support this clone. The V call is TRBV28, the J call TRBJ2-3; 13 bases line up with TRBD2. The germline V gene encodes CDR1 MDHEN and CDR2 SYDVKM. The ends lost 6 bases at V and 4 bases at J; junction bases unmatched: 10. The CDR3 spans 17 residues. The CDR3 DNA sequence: TGTGCCAGCAGCCCGATTACGGGACTAGCGGGGTCAGATACGCAGTATTTT. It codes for CASSPITGLAGSDTQYF.

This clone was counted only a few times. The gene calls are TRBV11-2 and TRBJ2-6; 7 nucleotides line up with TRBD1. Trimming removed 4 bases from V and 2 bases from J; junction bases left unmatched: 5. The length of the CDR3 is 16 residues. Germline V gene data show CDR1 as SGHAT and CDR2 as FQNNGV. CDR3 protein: CASSSTTGTGANVLTF. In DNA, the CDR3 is TGTGCCAGCAGCTCAACGACAGGGACTGGGGCCAACGTCCTGACTTTC.

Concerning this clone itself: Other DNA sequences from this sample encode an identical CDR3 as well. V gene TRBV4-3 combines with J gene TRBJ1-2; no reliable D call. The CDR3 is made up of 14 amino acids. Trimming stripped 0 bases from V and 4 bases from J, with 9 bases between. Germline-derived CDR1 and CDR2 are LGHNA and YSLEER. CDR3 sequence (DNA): TGCGCCAGCAGCCAAGATTCAGGTGGCTATGGCTACACCTTC. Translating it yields CASSQDSGGYGYTF.

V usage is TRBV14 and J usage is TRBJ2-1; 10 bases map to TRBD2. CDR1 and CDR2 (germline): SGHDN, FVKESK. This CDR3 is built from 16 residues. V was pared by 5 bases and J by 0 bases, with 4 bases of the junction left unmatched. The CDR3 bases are TGTGCCAGCAGCGCTCTAGCGGGGGTCTCCTACAATGAGCAGTTCTTC. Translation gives CASSALAGVSYNEQFF.

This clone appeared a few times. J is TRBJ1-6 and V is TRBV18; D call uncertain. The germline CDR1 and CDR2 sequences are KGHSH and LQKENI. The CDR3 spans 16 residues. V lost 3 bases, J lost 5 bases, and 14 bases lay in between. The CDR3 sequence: CASSPNIPGNNSPLHF. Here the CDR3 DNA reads TGTGCCAGCTCACCGAATATCCCCGGGAATAATTCACCCCTCCACTTT.

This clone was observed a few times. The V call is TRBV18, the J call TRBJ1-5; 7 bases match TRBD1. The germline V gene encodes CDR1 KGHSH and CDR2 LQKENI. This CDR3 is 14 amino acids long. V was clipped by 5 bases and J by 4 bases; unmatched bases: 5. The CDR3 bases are TGTGCCAGCTCAGCCGGGACAGAAAATCAGCCCCAGCATTTT. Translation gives CASSAGTENQPQHF. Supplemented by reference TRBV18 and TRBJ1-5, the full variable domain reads NAGVMQNPRHLVRRRGQEARLRCSPMKGHSHVYWYRQLPEEGLKFMVYLQKENIIDESGMPKERFSAEFPKEGPSILRIQQVVRGDSAAYFCASSAGTENQPQHFGDGTRLSIL.

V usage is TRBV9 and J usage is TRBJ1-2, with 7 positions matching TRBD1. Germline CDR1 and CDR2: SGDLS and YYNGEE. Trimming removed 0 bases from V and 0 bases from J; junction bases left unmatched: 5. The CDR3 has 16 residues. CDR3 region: CASSVGGTAANYGYTF. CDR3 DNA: TGTGCCAGCAGCGTAGGGGGGACAGCTGCTAACTATGGCTACACCTTC. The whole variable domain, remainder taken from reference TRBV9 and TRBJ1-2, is DSGVTQTPKHLITATGQRVTLRCSPRSGDLSVYWYQQSLDQGLQFLIQYYNGEERAKGNILERFSAQQFPDLHSELNLSSLELGDSALYFCASSVGGTAANYGYTFGSGTRLTVV.

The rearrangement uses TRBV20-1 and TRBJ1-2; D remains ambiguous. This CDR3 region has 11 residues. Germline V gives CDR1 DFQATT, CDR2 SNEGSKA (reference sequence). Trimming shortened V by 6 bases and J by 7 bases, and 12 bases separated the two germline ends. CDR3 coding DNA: TGCAGTGCCGGAGGGTTAGGTGGCTACACCTTC. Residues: CSAGGLGGYTF.

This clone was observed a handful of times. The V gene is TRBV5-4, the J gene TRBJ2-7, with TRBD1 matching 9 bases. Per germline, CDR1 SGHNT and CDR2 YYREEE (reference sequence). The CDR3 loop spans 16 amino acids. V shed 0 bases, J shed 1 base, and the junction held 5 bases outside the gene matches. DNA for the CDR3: TGTGCCAGCAGCTTGGGAAGGGACAGGGCTTCCTACGAGCAGTACTTC. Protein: CASSLGRDRASYEQYF.

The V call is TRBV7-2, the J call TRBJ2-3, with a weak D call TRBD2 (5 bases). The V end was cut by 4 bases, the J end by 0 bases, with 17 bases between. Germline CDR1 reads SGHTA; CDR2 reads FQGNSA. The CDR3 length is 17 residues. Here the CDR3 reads CASSSGWGWASTDTQYF. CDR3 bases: TGTGCCAGCAGCTCGGGGTGGGGATGGGCTAGCACAGATACGCAGTATTTT.

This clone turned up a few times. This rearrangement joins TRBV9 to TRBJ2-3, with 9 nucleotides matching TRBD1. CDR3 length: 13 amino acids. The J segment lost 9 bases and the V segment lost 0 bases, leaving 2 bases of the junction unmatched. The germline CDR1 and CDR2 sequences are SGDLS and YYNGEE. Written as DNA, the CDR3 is TGTGCCAGCAGCGTAGGGACAGGGGTGACGCAGTATTTT. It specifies CASSVGTGVTQYF.